The next 30 T cell receptor beta chains were all read from a single sample in a study of early T cells in non-severe SARS-CoV-2 infection. Using its own MiXCR run on the 5' RACE reads, TCRdb lists one record per CDR3 protein. The table lists around 60,000 distinct CDR3 sequences, roughly 13% of them singletons. Sequencing was done on a sample of whole blood. The receptors derive from an adult who was a healthcare worker with PCR-confirmed SARS-CoV-2 infection or an uninfected control (not recorded which).

This chain links TRBV11-2 with TRBJ2-2; weak D call: TRBD1 (6 bases). This CDR3 is built from 14 residues. Germline V gene sequence: CDR1 SGHAT, CDR2 FQNNGV. V lost 2 bases and J 4 bases, leaving 8 bases between the germline ends. The CDR3 region has the DNA TGTGCCAGCAGCTTACAGGGGAGCACCGGGGAGCTGTTTTTT. Translation: CASSLQGSTGELFF.

A note on this clonotype: A read error may be the cause here, since a much bigger clone is one base away. The chain combines TRBV5-1 with TRBJ2-1, with a weak D call TRBD2 (6 bases). Germline values: CDR1 SGHRS, CDR2 YFSETQ. The CDR3 consists of 16 residues. The CDR3 spells CASSLAGTPSYNVQFF. CDR3 DNA sequence: TGCGCCAGCAGCTTGGCCGGGACTCCTTCCTACAATGTGCAGTTCTTC.

This clonotype has at least ten counts. The V and J genes are TRBV30 and TRBJ2-3, with TRBD2 matching 7 bases. This CDR3 has 18 residues. With 0 bases clipped from V and 0 bases from J, the junction kept 12 bases outside the gene matches. CDR1 GTSNPN and CDR2 SVGIG come from the germline V gene (reference sequence). DNA for the CDR3: TGTGCCTGGAGTGTAAACGGGAGGTTCCCTTTTAGCACAGATACGCAGTATTTT. Translating gives CAWSVNGRFPFSTDTQYF.

This clonotype occurred many times. The chain uses TRBV11-2 and TRBJ1-1; no clear D gene. V was cut by 4 bases and J by 1 base, with 4 bases left in between. The V gene's germline CDR1 is SGHAT and CDR2 FQNNGV. CDR3 length: 12 amino acids. CDR3 region: CASSWPNTEAFF. In DNA form, the CDR3 reads TGTGCCAGCAGCTGGCCGAACACTGAAGCTTTCTTT.

In this sample, this clonotype turned up many times. The rearrangement links TRBV2 to TRBJ2-1, with 14 bases aligning to TRBD2. The CDR3 contains 17 residues. Germline trimming cut 6 bases from V and 0 bases from J; bases unmatched to any gene: 4. The germline V gene encodes CDR1 SNHLY and CDR2 FYNNEI. In nucleotides, the CDR3 is TGTGCCAGCAGGGGGACTAGCGGGGGCCACTCCTACAATGAGCAGTTCTTC. Amino acid sequence: CASRGTSGGHSYNEQFF.

The V gene is TRBV7-3, the J gene TRBJ2-3, with a weak D call TRBD2 (5 bases). Deletions cut 8 bases from V and 5 bases from J, with 14 bases between. Germline lookup yields CDR1 SGHTA and CDR2 FQGTGA. The CDR3 has 13 amino acids. The CDR3 region has the DNA TGTGCCAGCTCCCCCGGGGTTGTAGATACGCAGTATTTT. Protein: CASSPGVVDTQYF.

This clonotype was counted many times. The rearrangement joins TRBV7-6 to TRBJ2-2, with TRBD2 matching 11 bases. The CDR3 loop spans 18 amino acids. Germline CDR1 SGHVS, CDR2 FNYEAQ. With 6 bases clipped from V and 4 bases from J, the junction kept 13 bases outside the gene matches. CDR3 loop: CASRSGTSGNNPTGELFF. The CDR3 coding sequence is TGTGCCAGCAGATCCGGGACTAGCGGTAACAACCCCACCGGGGAGCTGTTTTTT.

This clonotype showed up just a few times. The CDR3 spells CSVESRGYEQYF. For the CDR3, the DNA is TGCAGCGTTGAGAGCAGGGGATACGAGCAGTACTTC. The chain carries TRBV29-1 and TRBJ2-7, with a tentative D call TRBD1 (6 bases). This CDR3 is 12 amino acids long. Germline V gene sequence: CDR1 SQVTM, CDR2 ANQGSEA. Deletions cut 3 bases from V and 4 bases from J, with 10 bases between.

This clonotype has at least ten counts. The chain combines TRBV15 with TRBJ2-1, with D hard to call. V lost 3 bases to trimming and J lost 7 bases, with 16 bases between them. There are 15 residues in the CDR3. Germline V lookup: CDR1 LNHNV, CDR2 YYDKDF (reference sequence). This CDR3 reads CATSSNILGANEQFF. CDR3 sequence (DNA): TGTGCCACCAGCAGCAATATTCTGGGTGCGAATGAGCAGTTCTTC.

The J gene is TRBJ2-7, the V gene TRBV29-1, with unresolved D. The CDR3 runs 11 residues. Trimming left V 5 bases short and J 4 bases short, with 9 bases between. The germline V gene has CDR1 SQVTM and CDR2 ANQGSEA. The DNA of the CDR3 is TGCAGCGTTAGAGAGAGGTACGAGCAGTACTTC. Residues: CSVRERYEQYF.

This clonotype occurred many times. V usage is TRBV7-9 and J usage is TRBJ2-1, with no clear D. The CDR3 is 16 amino acids. Looked up from germline, CDR1 is SEHNR and CDR2 is FQNEAQ (reference sequence). V was clipped by 1 base and J by 2 bases, with 12 bases between them. CDR3 sequence: CASSLGTGDTYNEQFF. DNA of the CDR3: TGTGCCAGCAGCTTAGGAACTGGCGACACCTACAATGAGCAGTTCTTC.

The J gene is TRBJ2-1, the V gene TRBV20-1, with D possibly called TRBD1 or TRBD2 (6 bases each). Germline assignment: CDR1 DFQATT and CDR2 SNEGSKA (reference sequence). V was pared by 5 bases and J by 10 bases, with 9 bases between. The CDR3 extends over 10 amino acids. The CDR3 sequence: CSARRGEQFF. In DNA form, the CDR3 reads TGCAGTGCTCGGAGGGGGGAGCAGTTCTTC.

This clonotype was seen ten or more times. The V gene is TRBV3-1, the J gene TRBJ1-1; D is unresolved. The CDR3 runs to 14 residues. The V end was cut by 1 base, the J end by 1 base, with 7 bases between. CDR1 and CDR2 from the germline V gene are LGHDT and YNNKEL (reference sequence). For the CDR3, the DNA is TGTGCCAGCAGCCAAGCTGGACGGAACACTGAAGCTTTCTTT. It encodes CASSQAGRNTEAFF.

At least ten counts were recorded for this clonotype. This chain uses TRBV28 with TRBJ2-5; D may be TRBD1 (6 bases). Looked up from germline, CDR1 is MDHEN and CDR2 is SYDVKM. The length of the CDR3 is 17 residues. V lost 6 bases, J lost 0 bases, and 20 bases lay in between. This CDR3 is CASSSAGGGSYQETQYF. The CDR3 bases are TGTGCCAGCAGCTCCGCGGGTGGGGGCTCCTACCAAGAGACCCAGTACTTC.

The table lists this clonotype with a few counts. The rearrangement links TRBV5-6 to TRBJ2-7, with unresolved D. This CDR3 is built from 13 residues. V was pared by 0 bases and J by 3 bases, with 7 bases between. Germline V gene data show CDR1 as SGHDT and CDR2 as YYEEEE. The CDR3 DNA follows: TGTGCCAGCAGCTTGGGCGCAGACTACGAGCAGTACTTC. Its protein is CASSLGADYEQYF. Based on the CDR3 plus reference TRBV5-6 and TRBJ2-7, the full variable domain is DAGVTQSPTHLIKTRGQQVTLRCSPKSGHDTVSWYQQALGQGPQFIFQYYEEEERQRGNFPDRFSGHQFPNYSSELNVNALLLGDSALYLCASSLGADYEQYFGPGTRLTVT.

Ten or more counts support this clonotype. The J gene is TRBJ2-1, the V gene TRBV6-2 or TRBV6-3; D possibly matches TRBD1 or TRBD2 (5 bases each). This CDR3 spans 14 amino acids. Trimming pared 7 bases from V and 12 bases from J, leaving 22 bases between. Germline CDR1 MNHEY, CDR2 SVGEGT. In DNA, the CDR3 is TGTGCCAGCACCTCCCATGATATGAGGGACCGGCAGTTCTTC. This codes for CASTSHDMRDRQFF.

V usage is TRBV7-9 and J usage is TRBJ2-5; 7 nucleotides align to TRBD2. The V and J ends lost 1 base and 6 bases, in that order; junction bases with no gene match: 11. Germline V gives CDR1 SEHNR, CDR2 FQNEAQ (reference sequence). The length of the CDR3 is 16 residues. The CDR3 DNA reads TGTGCCAGCAGCTTAGAGGGCGGGAGTGGTGGAAAGACCCAGTACTTC. It yields the protein CASSLEGGSGGKTQYF.

This clonotype was counted many times. V and J are TRBV5-5 and TRBJ1-2; 7 bases map to TRBD1. Germline CDR1 is SGHKS and CDR2 is YYEKEE (reference sequence). The CDR3 is 17 residues long. Trimming took 2 bases from V and 3 from J; bases not matched to a gene: 13. This CDR3 reads CASSFRDSWGADYGYTF. DNA of the CDR3: TGTGCCAGCAGCTTTAGGGACAGCTGGGGGGCCGACTATGGCTACACCTTC.

This clonotype appeared many times. The chain is built from TRBV5-4 and TRBJ1-2, with D unresolved. The CDR3 loop spans 18 amino acids. The V gene lost 0 bases and the J gene lost 2 bases, with 20 bases spanning the gap. The germline V gene has CDR1 SGHNT and CDR2 YYREEE (reference sequence). The CDR3 DNA reads TGTGCCAGCAGCTTGGGGATAAGGACCCTTGGGCTAAACTATGGCTACACCTTC. Translating gives CASSLGIRTLGLNYGYTF.

The genes are TRBV27 and TRBJ2-3; 13 bases match TRBD2. The CDR3 length is 21 residues. Germline V gene lookup returns CDR1 MNHEY and CDR2 SMNVEV (reference sequence). J gave up 14 bases and V 2 bases, and 28 bases lay outside the gene matches. As DNA, the CDR3 is TGTGCCAGCAGTTTACCCTCAATAACCCACGGGGGACTAGCGGGGCTTCATCTTGGGTATTTT. Residues: CASSLPSITHGGLAGLHLGYF.

This clonotype was picked up a small number of times. The V and J genes are TRBV4-1 and TRBJ1-1; 10 bases agree with TRBD1. Germline trimming cut 4 bases from V and 4 bases from J; bases unmatched to any gene: 12. Germline CDR1 reads MGHRA; CDR2 reads YSYEKL. This CDR3 comprises 17 residues. This CDR3 is CASSRTGTGAVRTEAFF. The CDR3 bases are TGCGCCAGCAGCCGGACCGGGACAGGGGCCGTTCGCACTGAAGCTTTCTTT.

There are many counts of this clonotype. The chain combines TRBV9 with TRBJ1-6, with D unresolved. Germline loops: CDR1 SGDLS, CDR2 YYNGEE. Trimming removed 0 bases from V and 10 bases from J, with 14 bases in between. This CDR3 has 15 amino acids. This CDR3 reads CASSVGTEVRSPLHF. CDR3 in DNA: TGTGCCAGCAGCGTAGGCACGGAGGTCCGATCACCCCTCCACTTT.

At least ten counts were recorded for this clonotype. CDR3 bases: TGTGCCAGCAGCTCGGGACTAGCAGACGAGCAGTACTTC. Encoded protein: CASSSGLADEQYF. This sequence joins TRBV7-3 and TRBJ2-7; 9 nucleotides match TRBD2. Losses at the gene ends were 4 bases for V and 5 bases for J; bases not matched to a gene: 3. The germline CDR1 and CDR2 sequences are SGHTA and FQGTGA. This CDR3 has 13 amino acids.

This clonotype was seen only a few times. The chain links TRBV30 to TRBJ1-5, with TRBD1 identical over 8 bases. Germline CDR1 reads GTSNPN; CDR2 reads SVGIG (reference sequence). Trimming cost V 1 base and J 7 bases; bases outside gene matches: 6. The CDR3 runs 14 residues. The CDR3 DNA reads as TGTGCCTGGAGTGGAAGACAGGGGAACCAGCCCCAGCATTTT. Translating it yields CAWSGRQGNQPQHF.

The table lists this clonotype with a few counts. V gene TRBV7-2 combines with J gene TRBJ1-1; tentatively, D is TRBD1 (6 bases). Trimming left V 5 bases short and J 4 bases short, with 17 bases between. The CDR3 consists of 15 residues. CDR1 is SGHTA, CDR2 FQGNSA, per germline. CDR3 nucleotide sequence: TGTGCCAGCAGCCCCCCAGGGGCGCAGGGCACTGAAGCTTTCTTT. Encoded protein: CASSPPGAQGTEAFF.

This clonotype was seen repeatedly, ten times or more. V usage is TRBV10-2 and J usage is TRBJ2-3; 7 nucleotides align to TRBD2. Germline V lookup: CDR1 WSHSY, CDR2 SAAADI. Trimming took 0 bases from V and 2 from J; bases not matched to a gene: 8. The CDR3 totals 17 residues. The CDR3 coding sequence is TGCGCCAGCAGTGAGTCGAAGGGCGGGGGTACCACAGATACGCAGTATTTT. Its translation is CASSESKGGGTTDTQYF.

This clonotype appeared many times. V is TRBV18 and J is TRBJ1-4; D gene uncertain. CDR3 length: 13 amino acids. The germline CDR1 and CDR2 sequences are KGHSH and LQKENI. V shed 6 bases and J shed 0 bases, with 5 bases lying between them. CDR3 nucleotides: TGTGCCAGCTCCCCAGCAACTAATGAAAAACTGTTTTTT. It is translated as CASSPATNEKLFF.

This clonotype has just a few counts. This rearrangement joins TRBV5-1 to TRBJ2-7; D might be TRBD1 (6 bases). The CDR3 length is 14 residues. V lost 4 bases and J lost 7, with 18 bases in between. The germline CDR1 and CDR2 sequences are SGHRS and YFSETQ. The CDR3 loop reads CASSGFRGSGEQYF. Here the CDR3 DNA reads TGCGCCAGCAGCGGATTCAGGGGATCCGGGGAGCAGTACTTC.

At least ten counts were recorded for this clonotype. The chain employs TRBV29-1 and TRBJ2-1; D is possibly TRBD1 (5 bases). In germline, CDR1 is SQVTM, CDR2 ANQGSEA. This CDR3 region has 15 residues. Trimming removed 0 bases from V and 5 bases from J, with 14 bases in between. The chain's CDR3 is CSVEDPGQGHNEQFF. The CDR3 nucleotides read TGCAGCGTTGAAGATCCCGGACAAGGGCACAATGAGCAGTTCTTC.

This clonotype was recorded at least ten times. V gene TRBV9 combines with J gene TRBJ2-1; D is possibly TRBD2 (5 bases). The CDR3 is made up of 17 amino acids. V was shortened by 0 bases and J by 5 bases, with 18 bases between the two germline ends. Germline V gene data show CDR1 as SGDLS and CDR2 as YYNGEE. CDR3: CASSVATLALEDNEQFF. DNA for the CDR3: TGTGCCAGCAGCGTAGCTACGTTAGCGTTAGAGGACAATGAGCAGTTCTTC.